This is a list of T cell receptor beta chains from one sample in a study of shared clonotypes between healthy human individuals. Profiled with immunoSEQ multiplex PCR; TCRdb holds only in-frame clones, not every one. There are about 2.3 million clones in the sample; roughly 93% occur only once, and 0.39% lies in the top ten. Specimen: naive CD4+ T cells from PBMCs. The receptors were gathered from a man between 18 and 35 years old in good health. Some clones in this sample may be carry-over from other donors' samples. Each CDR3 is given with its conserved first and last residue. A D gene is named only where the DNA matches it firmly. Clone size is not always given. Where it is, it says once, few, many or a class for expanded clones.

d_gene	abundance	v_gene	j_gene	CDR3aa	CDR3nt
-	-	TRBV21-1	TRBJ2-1	CASSKFRAEGQRRWTYNEQFF	TGTGCCAGCAGCAAATTCAGGGCGGAGGGGCAACGAAGATGGACTTACAATGAGCAGTTCTTC
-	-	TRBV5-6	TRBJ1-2	CASSPDGGSPNIYGYTF	TGTGCCAGCAGCCCGGATGGGGGGTCCCCTAATATCTATGGCTACACCTTC
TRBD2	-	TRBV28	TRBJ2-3	CASSGMTSGKTDTQYF	TGTGCCAGCAGTGGAATGACTAGCGGGAAGACAGATACGCAGTATTTT
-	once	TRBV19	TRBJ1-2	CASSITAGGYTF	TGTGCCAGTAGTATAACAGCAGGCGGCTACACCTTC
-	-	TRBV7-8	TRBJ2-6	CASSPRDSGANVLTF	TGTGCCAGCAGCCCCCGGGACTCTGGGGCCAACGTCCTGACTTTC
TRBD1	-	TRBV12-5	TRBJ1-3	CASGLIPRGTHNRLLSGNTIYF	TGTGCTAGTGGTTTGATCCCCAGGGGGACCCATAACAGGCTGCTCTCTGGAAACACCATATATTTT
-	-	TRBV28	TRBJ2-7	CASRNGARGAYEQYF	TGTGCCAGCAGAAACGGAGCCAGGGGGGCCTACGAGCAGTACTTC
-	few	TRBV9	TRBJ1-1	CASSVGTVNTEAFF	TGTGCCAGCAGCGTAGGTACCGTGAACACTGAAGCTTTCTTT
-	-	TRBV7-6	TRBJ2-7	CASSLATGRNYEQYF	TGTGCCAGCAGCTTAGCGACAGGACGGAACTACGAGCAGTACTTC
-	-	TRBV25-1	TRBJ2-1	CASDRHTEGRVEQFF	TGTGCCAGCGACCGACACACCGAGGGTAGGGTGGAGCAGTTCTTC
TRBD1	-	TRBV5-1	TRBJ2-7	CASSTGQGGIYEQYF	TGCGCCAGCAGCACCGGACAGGGTGGGATCTACGAGCAGTACTTC
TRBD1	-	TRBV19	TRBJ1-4	CATKLDRGRGKLFF	TGTGCCACCAAATTAGACAGGGGGCGCGGAAAACTGTTTTTT
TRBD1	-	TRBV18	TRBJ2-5	CASSPPDRGETQYF	TGTGCCAGCTCACCACCCGACAGGGGAGAGACCCAGTACTTC
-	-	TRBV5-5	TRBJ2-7	CASSLSIYEQYF	TGTGCCAGCAGCTTGAGCATTTACGAGCAGTACTTC
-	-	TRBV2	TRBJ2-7	CASEENRSSYEQYF	TGTGCCAGCGAGGAAAACCGCAGCTCCTACGAGCAGTACTTC
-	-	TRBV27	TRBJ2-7	CASSLSNRALTTGEQYF	TGTGCCAGCAGTTTATCGAATAGGGCACTCACTACAGGCGAGCAGTACTTC
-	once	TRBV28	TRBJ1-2	CASSLQTGNYGYTF	TGTGCCAGCAGTTTACAAACAGGGAACTATGGCTACACCTTC
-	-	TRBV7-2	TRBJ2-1	CASSLRDSYNEQFF	TGTGCCAGCAGCTTGCGGGACAGCTACAATGAGCAGTTCTTC
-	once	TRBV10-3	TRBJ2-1	CAIRGGGSTYNEQFF	TGTGCCATCAGGGGGGGCGGGAGTACCTACAATGAGCAGTTCTTC
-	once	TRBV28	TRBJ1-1	CASVLGVWGTEAFF	TGTGCCAGCGTTTTGGGGGTATGGGGCACTGAAGCTTTCTTT
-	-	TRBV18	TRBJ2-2	CASSPQGSVSGELFF	TGTGCCAGCTCGCCCCAAGGATCCGTGTCCGGGGAGCTGTTTTTT
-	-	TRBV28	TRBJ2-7	CASRIAEPYEQYF	TGTGCCAGCAGAATTGCTGAACCCTACGAGCAGTACTTC
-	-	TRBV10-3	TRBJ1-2	CAISAGSLQSGYTF	TGTGCCATCAGTGCCGGAAGCCTCCAATCTGGCTACACCTTC
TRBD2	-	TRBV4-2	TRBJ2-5	CASSPETGLAGVYKETQYF	TGTGCCAGCAGCCCAGAAACGGGACTAGCGGGAGTATATAAAGAGACCCAGTACTTC
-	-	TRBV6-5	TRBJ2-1	CASSYTNKDNEQFF	TGTGCCAGCAGTTACACCAACAAGGACAATGAGCAGTTCTTC
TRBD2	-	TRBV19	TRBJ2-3	CASCGGRAPDTQYF	TGTGCCAGTTGCGGCGGGAGGGCCCCAGATACGCAGTATTTT
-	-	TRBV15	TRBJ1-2	CATSRATESENYGYTF	TGTGCCACCAGCAGGGCGACCGAGAGCGAAAACTATGGCTACACCTTC
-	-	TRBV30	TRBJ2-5	CAWSQGGALSQETQYF	TGTGCCTGGAGCCAAGGGGGGGCTCTAAGTCAAGAGACCCAGTACTTC
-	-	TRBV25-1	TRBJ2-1	CASSPLAGRHNEQFF	TGTGCCAGCAGTCCCCTGGCAGGGCGCCACAATGAGCAGTTCTTC